The T cell receptor (beta chain) under discussion was sequenced for a study of cytomegalovirus exposure and HLA in healthy donors. Across the whole study: Researchers previously reported finding 90 million to 130 million unique TCR beta sequences from 170 million or so T cells. Study results and caveats: Compared with the roughly 700-donor mean, an Asian-associated ancestry cluster reportedly had fewer N-insertions, according to a later analysis. Indistinguishable V segments such as TRBV6-2 and TRBV6-3 were excluded. Later analysis revealed greater clonal expansion in HLA-associated TCR beta chains than in equally common others.

Trimming took 4 bases from V and 5 from J; bases not matched to a gene: 11. The CDR3 runs to 16 residues. Germline lookup yields CDR1 MNHNS and CDR2 SASEGT. On this clone: Its antigen is not identified.

Researchers ran the PCR with 60 Vbeta and 13 Jbeta primers. TCRdb keeps only in-frame clones here, not all; method: immunoSEQ multiplex PCR. Altogether about 130,000 clones are present, 65% to 85% being singletons, with the ten largest covering 1% to 1.5%. The sample taken for sequencing was PBMCs. The chain joins TRBV6-1 to TRBJ1-1; 9 bases are shared with TRBD1. The TCR originated in a boy younger than 18 in good health and CMV-seronegative. CDR3 residues: CASSGFPRDRETEAFF. CDR3 DNA sequence: TGTGCCAGCAGTGGGTTCCCCCGGGACAGGGAAACTGAAGCTTTCTTT.